These 25 T cell receptor beta chains came from one sample sequenced in a study of T cell repertoires in cytomegalovirus infection. TCRdb used MiXCR to reprocess the reads, holding one entry per CDR3 protein. The data contain some 440,000 distinct CDR3 sequences, roughly 31% of them singletons. Material: PBMCs. Receptor source: a human donor in good health (CMV status not recorded). Some clones in this sample may be carry-over from other donors' samples.

This clonotype was recorded a few times. This CDR3 is CASSPRTVNYGYTF. The CDR3 DNA is TGTGCCAGCAGCCCTCGGACAGTTAACTATGGCTACACCTTC. The chain has TRBV7-9 and TRBJ1-2, with D perhaps matching TRBD1 (6 bases). Germline-derived CDR1 and CDR2 are SEHNR and FQNEAQ (reference sequence). The CDR3 runs 14 residues. V was shortened by 5 bases and J by 1 base, with 11 bases between the two germline ends.

On this clonotype itself: A much larger clone differs from this one at a single base, so this may be a read error. This chain links TRBV4-1 with TRBJ2-5; perhaps TRBD2 as D (5 bases). CDR3 length: 14 residues. The germline V gene has CDR1 MGHRA and CDR2 YSYEKL. DNA for the CDR3: TGTGCCAGCAGCCTTCTAGCAGAACAAGAGACCCAGAACTTC. Translation: CASSLLAEQETQNF.

The rearrangement links TRBV20-1 to TRBJ1-3, with D hard to call. The CDR3 has 13 residues. CDR1 DFQATT and CDR2 SNEGSKA come from the germline V gene (reference sequence). Trimming cost V 6 bases and J 4 bases, with 13 bases left between them. CDR3 DNA: TGCAGTGCGAGGCTGGTGGGCGGAAACACCATATATTTT. Its translation is CSARLVGGNTIYF.

This clonotype was detected only a few times. This sequence joins TRBV6-5 and TRBJ1-4, with D possibly matching TRBD1 (5 bases). The germline V gene has CDR1 MNHEY and CDR2 SVGAGI. Trimming cost V 7 bases and J 0 bases, with 9 bases left between them. CDR3 length: 14 residues. CDR3 sequence (DNA): TGTGCCAGCAAAGGCAGGGCAACTAATGAAAAACTGTTTTTT. Its protein is CASKGRATNEKLFF.

The V call is TRBV7-2, the J call TRBJ2-3; TRBD2 aligns across 12 bases. The CDR3 extends over 17 amino acids. Losses at the gene ends were 3 bases for V and 4 bases for J; bases not matched to a gene: 8. CDR1 is SGHTA, CDR2 FQGNSA, per germline. CDR3 residues: CASSFSSGGAVADTQYF. CDR3 DNA sequence: TGTGCCAGCAGCTTTTCTAGCGGGGGGGCCGTAGCAGATACGCAGTATTTT. The full variable domain, completed using reference TRBV7-2 and TRBJ2-3, is GAGVSQSPSNKVTEKGKDVELRCDPISGHTALYWYRQSLGQGLEFLIYFQGNSAPDKSGLPSDRFSAERTGGSVSTLTIQRTQQEDSAVYLCASSFSSGGAVADTQYFGPGTRLTVL.

This clonotype was observed many times. The chain is built from TRBV28 and TRBJ1-4; weak D call: TRBD1 (6 bases). This CDR3 is 17 amino acids long. V was shortened by 1 base and J by 8 bases, with 20 bases between the two germline ends. Germline V gene sequence: CDR1 MDHEN, CDR2 SYDVKM. CDR3 bases: TGTGCCAGCAGTTTATATAGTCTAGGGACACGGCGGGAAAAACTGTTTTTT. Translated, it gives CASSLYSLGTRREKLFF.

In its sample, this clonotype was seen a few times. The chain's CDR3 is CAISDKIDTEAFF. CDR3 nucleotides: TGTGCCATCAGTGATAAGATAGACACTGAAGCTTTCTTT. V is TRBV10-3 and J is TRBJ1-1; no clear D gene. V was trimmed by 3 bases and J by 3 bases, leaving 8 bases between them. The germline V gene has CDR1 ENHRY and CDR2 SYGVKD. The length of the CDR3 is 13 residues.

The chain has TRBV4-1 and TRBJ2-7; maybe TRBD1 (6 bases). The CDR3 sequence is 14 residues long. Germline V gives CDR1 MGHRA, CDR2 YSYEKL. V was clipped by 1 base and J by 1 base, with 8 bases between them. The CDR3 is CASSQAGQSYEQYF. The CDR3 coding sequence is TGCGCCAGCAGCCAAGCCGGACAGTCCTACGAGCAGTACTTC.

This clonotype was found a few times. The chain joins TRBV12-3 or TRBV12-4 to TRBJ1-1, with D possibly TRBD1 on 6 matching bases. The CDR3 spans 15 residues. V was pared by 2 bases and J by 4 bases, with 14 bases between. CDR3 in amino acids: CASSLRGYVSTEAFF. CDR3 in DNA: TGTGCCAGCAGTTTAAGGGGGTATGTCAGCACTGAAGCTTTCTTT.

This chain links TRBV6-1 with TRBJ1-1, with D maybe TRBD1 (6 bases). Germline CDR1 and CDR2: MNHNS and SASEGT. The CDR3 spans 11 residues. The V gene lost 9 bases and the J gene lost 5 bases, with 10 bases spanning the gap. CDR3 sequence: CASIRGTEAFF. DNA for the CDR3: TGTGCCAGTATTAGGGGGACTGAAGCTTTCTTT.

About this clonotype itself: Because the CDR3 is missing its conserved closing phenylalanine or tryptophan, this is likely a read error. The chain uses TRBV12-3 or TRBV12-4 and TRBJ2-1; 9 bases map to TRBD1. The CDR3 contains 16 residues. The V and J ends lost 5 bases and 1 base, in that order; junction bases with no gene match: 6. The CDR3 loop is CASSARTGVSYNEQFL. The CDR3 bases are TGTGCCAGCAGTGCAAGGACAGGGGTATCCTACAATGAGCAGTTCTTA.

As for this clonotype: The junction differs from germline at one of its ends, possibly a read error. V gene TRBV7-8 combines with J gene TRBJ2-2; the D gene is possibly TRBD2 (7 bases). The CDR3 extends over 16 amino acids. Germline V gene sequence: CDR1 SGHVS, CDR2 FQNEAQ. CDR3 protein: CASRLEGGAYTGEMFF. The CDR3 DNA follows: TGTGCCAGCAGATTGGAAGGGGGGGCCTATACCGGGGAGATGTTTTTT.

This clonotype has ten or more counts. V gene TRBV7-2 combines with J gene TRBJ2-5, with 8 nucleotides matching TRBD2. The V gene end was trimmed by 2 bases and the J gene end by 5 bases; junction bases not matched to a gene: 10. Germline CDR1 reads SGHTA; CDR2 reads FQGNSA. The CDR3 is made up of 16 amino acids. The CDR3 spells CASSLTTGGAWETQYF. The CDR3 DNA reads as TGTGCCAGCAGCTTAACCACCGGGGGGGCCTGGGAGACCCAGTACTTC. Variable domain in full (rest from reference TRBV7-2 and TRBJ2-5): GAGVSQSPSNKVTEKGKDVELRCDPISGHTALYWYRQSLGQGLEFLIYFQGNSAPDKSGLPSDRFSAERTGGSVSTLTIQRTQQEDSAVYLCASSLTTGGAWETQYFGPGTRLLVL.

The chain joins TRBV6-1 to TRBJ2-1; 8 positions match TRBD2. J gave up 8 bases and V 10 bases, and 10 bases lay outside the gene matches. Looked up from germline, CDR1 is MNHNS and CDR2 is SASEGT. The CDR3 covers 13 residues. This chain's CDR3 is CATTPGGQHEQFF. For the CDR3, the DNA is TGTGCCACCACTCCGGGGGGGCAGCATGAGCAGTTCTTC.

The chain joins TRBV2 to TRBJ2-1; no definite D call. V was cut by 5 bases and J by 10 bases, with 12 bases left in between. CDR3 length: 12 residues. The germline CDR1 and CDR2 sequences are SNHLY and FYNNEI. CDR3 DNA: TGTGCCAGCAGTTCCCCCGGCAGGGAGCAGTTCTTC. Translating it yields CASSSPGREQFF. The full variable domain, its missing parts supplied by reference TRBV2 and TRBJ2-1, is EPEVTQTPSHQVTQMGQEVILRCVPISNHLYFYWYRQILGQKVEFLVSFYNNEISEKSEIFDDQFSVERPDGSNFTLKIRSTKLEDSAMYFCASSSPGREQFFGPGTRLTVL.

This clonotype was counted between two and nine times. The rearrangement uses TRBV4-3 and TRBJ1-2; unclear D gene. V lost 0 bases, J lost 3 bases, and 11 bases lay in between. The CDR3 runs 15 residues. Germline-derived CDR1 and CDR2 are LGHNA and YSLEER. The CDR3 region has the DNA TGCGCCAGCAGCCAAGATAACACGGGATACTATGGCTACACCTTC. Translation: CASSQDNTGYYGYTF.

Comments on this clonotype: A single base separates this from a much larger clone, so it may be a read error. V and J are TRBV5-4 and TRBJ2-3; TRBD1 aligns across 11 bases. Germline-derived CDR1 and CDR2 are SGHNT and YYREEE (reference sequence). CDR3 length: 15 residues. CDR3 loop: CASSPWGQGEDTRYF. CDR3 DNA sequence: TGTGCCAGCAGCCCCTGGGGACAGGGGGAAGATACGCGGTATTTT.

The rearrangement uses TRBV4-3 and TRBJ1-2; D call uncertain. The CDR3 runs to 14 residues. Germline loops: CDR1 LGHNA, CDR2 YSLEER. V lost 5 bases to trimming and J lost 2 bases, with 12 bases between them. The CDR3, as DNA: TGCGCCAGCAGCTTAGGGCCGGAGAACTATGGCTACACCTTC. Protein product: CASSLGPENYGYTF.

The chain combines TRBV29-1 with TRBJ2-3; 9 nucleotides align to TRBD2. Trimming at V came to 4 bases and at J to 3 bases, leaving 5 bases not matched to a gene. The CDR3 runs to 14 residues. Germline CDR1 SQVTM, CDR2 ANQGSEA. CDR3 bases: TGCAGCGTTGGACTAGCGGAGAAGACAGATACGCAGTATTTT. Translated: CSVGLAEKTDTQYF.

The chain joins TRBV20-1 to TRBJ2-1; possibly TRBD1 for D (6 bases). The CDR3 is 17 amino acids. CDR1 and CDR2 from the germline V gene are DFQATT and SNEGSKA (reference sequence). Deletions cut 1 base from V and 1 base from J, with 17 bases between. In DNA form, the CDR3 reads TGCAGTGCTAGAGCGAACCAGGGGCTAGTTTCCTACAATGAGCAGTTCTTC. Amino acids: CSARANQGLVSYNEQFF.

This sequence joins TRBV5-1 and TRBJ1-1; TRBD1 matches at 8 bases. Trimming cost V 3 bases and J 6 bases; bases outside gene matches: 10. Germline V gene data show CDR1 as SGHRS and CDR2 as YFSETQ. There are 15 residues in the CDR3. CDR3 DNA sequence: TGCGCCAGCAGCTCACGACAGGGGAGCTTTTCTGAAGCTTTCTTT. It specifies CASSSRQGSFSEAFF.

This sequence joins TRBV6-8 and TRBJ1-5; D not certain. The V end was cut by 4 bases, the J end by 0 bases, with 10 bases between. The length of the CDR3 is 15 residues. Germline assignment: CDR1 MNHGY and CDR2 SAAAGT. CDR3 residues: CASSSTDNSNQPQHF. The CDR3 DNA sequence: TGTGCCAGCAGTTCGACGGATAATAGCAATCAGCCCCAGCATTTT.

The genes are TRBV6-1 and TRBJ1-1; 8 nucleotides agree with TRBD1. Germline CDR1 and CDR2: MNHNS and SASEGT. The length of the CDR3 is 14 residues. The V segment lost 5 bases and the J segment 5 bases; nucleotides outside the gene matches: 7. CDR3 protein: CASSSHRGGTEAFF. The CDR3 nucleotides are TGTGCCAGCAGTTCGCACAGGGGGGGTACTGAAGCTTTCTTT.

The chain couples TRBV11-2 to TRBJ2-5, with 15 positions matching TRBD2. Germline CDR1 reads SGHAT; CDR2 reads FQNNGV. The V gene end was trimmed by 5 bases and the J gene end by 4 bases; junction bases not matched to a gene: 8. This CDR3 region has 17 residues. CDR3 nucleotide sequence: TGTGCCAGCAGCCACGGGACTAGCGGGGGGATCGGAGAGACCCAGTACTTC. Its translation is CASSHGTSGGIGETQYF.

This clonotype was picked up a small number of times. The chain employs TRBV24-1 and TRBJ2-1; possibly TRBD1 or TRBD2 for D (5 bases each). The V gene's germline CDR1 is KGHDR and CDR2 SFDVKD. With 4 bases removed from V and 2 bases from J, the gap between germline ends came to 11 bases. The CDR3 totals 15 residues. CDR3: CATSDPGQTYNEQFF. The CDR3 DNA reads as TGTGCCACCAGTGACCCGGGGCAGACCTACAATGAGCAGTTCTTC.